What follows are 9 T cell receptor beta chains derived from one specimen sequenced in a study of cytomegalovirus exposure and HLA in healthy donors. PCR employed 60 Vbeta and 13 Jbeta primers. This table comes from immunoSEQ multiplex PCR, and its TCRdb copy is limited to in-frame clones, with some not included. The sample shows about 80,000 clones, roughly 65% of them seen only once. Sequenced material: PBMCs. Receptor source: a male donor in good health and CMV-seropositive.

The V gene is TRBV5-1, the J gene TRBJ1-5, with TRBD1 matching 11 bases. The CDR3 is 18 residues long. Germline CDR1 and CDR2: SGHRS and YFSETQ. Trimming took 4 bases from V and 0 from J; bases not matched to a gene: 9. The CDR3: CASSVGTGGFYSNQPQHF. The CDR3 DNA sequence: TGCGCCAGCAGCGTCGGGACAGGGGGGTTTTATAGCAATCAGCCCCAGCATTTT.

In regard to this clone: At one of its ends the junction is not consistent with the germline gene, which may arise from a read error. CDR3 DNA: TGTGCTAGCAGCCCCGGACTAGCGGTTATGTACAATGAGCAGTTCTTC. This encodes CASSPGLAVMYNEQFF. The chain combines TRBV7-7 with TRBJ2-1, with 10 bases fitting TRBD2. The CDR3 contains 16 residues. CDR1 is SSHAT, CDR2 FNYEAQ, per germline (reference sequence).

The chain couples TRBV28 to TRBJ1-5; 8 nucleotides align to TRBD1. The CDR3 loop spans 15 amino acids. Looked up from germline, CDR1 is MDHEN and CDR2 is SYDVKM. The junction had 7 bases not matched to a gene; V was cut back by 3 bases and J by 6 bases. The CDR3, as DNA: TGTGCCAGCAGTTTTACTGCACAGGGGGTTCAGCCCCAGCATTTT. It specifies CASSFTAQGVQPQHF.

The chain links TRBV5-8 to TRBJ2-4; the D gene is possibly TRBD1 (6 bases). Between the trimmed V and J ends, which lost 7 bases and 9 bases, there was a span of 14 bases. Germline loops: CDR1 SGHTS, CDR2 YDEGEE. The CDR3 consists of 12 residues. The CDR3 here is CASSWGLGIQYF. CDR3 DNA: TGTGCCAGCTCGTGGGGGCTGGGCATTCAGTACTTC.

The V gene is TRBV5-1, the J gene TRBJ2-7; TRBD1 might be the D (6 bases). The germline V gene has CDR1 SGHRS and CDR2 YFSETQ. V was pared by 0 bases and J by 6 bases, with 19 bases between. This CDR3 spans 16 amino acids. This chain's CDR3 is CASSLGPGTRASEQYF. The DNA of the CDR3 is TGCGCCAGCAGCTTGGGCCCTGGGACAAGGGCGAGCGAGCAGTACTTC.

CDR3 protein: CASSLSQGNTIYF. The CDR3 DNA reads as TGTGCCAGCAGCTTATCCCAGGGAAACACCATATATTTT. The gene calls are TRBV7-9 and TRBJ1-3; no clear D. V lost 2 bases to trimming and J lost 4 bases, with 6 bases between them. Germline lookup yields CDR1 SEHNR and CDR2 FQNEAQ (reference sequence). The CDR3 covers 13 residues.

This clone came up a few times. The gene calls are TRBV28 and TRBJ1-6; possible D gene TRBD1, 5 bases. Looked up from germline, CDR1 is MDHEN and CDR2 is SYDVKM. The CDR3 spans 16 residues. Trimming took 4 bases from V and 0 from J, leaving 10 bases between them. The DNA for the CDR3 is TGTGCCAGCAGTTGGCAGGGAAGCTCCTATAATTCACCCCTCCACTTT. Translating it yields CASSWQGSSYNSPLHF. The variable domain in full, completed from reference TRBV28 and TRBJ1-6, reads DVKVTQSSRYLVKRTGEKVFLECVQDMDHENMFWYRQDPGLGLRLIYFSYDVKMKEKGDIPEGYSVSREKKERFSLILESASTNQTSMYLCASSWQGSSYNSPLHFGNGTRLTVT.

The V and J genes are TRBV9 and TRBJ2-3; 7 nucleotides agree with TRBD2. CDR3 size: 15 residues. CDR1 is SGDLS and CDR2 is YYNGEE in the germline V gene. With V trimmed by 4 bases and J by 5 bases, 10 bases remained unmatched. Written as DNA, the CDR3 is TGTGCCAGCAGCCACGGGACTACGGAAGTAGATACGCAGTATTTT. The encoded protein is CASSHGTTEVDTQYF.

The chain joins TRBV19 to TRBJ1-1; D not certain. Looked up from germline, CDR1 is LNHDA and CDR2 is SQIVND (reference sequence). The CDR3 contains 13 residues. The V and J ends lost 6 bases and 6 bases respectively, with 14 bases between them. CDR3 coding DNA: TGTGCCAGTAGGCCCCAACTGAGCTCTGAAGCTTTCTTT. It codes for CASRPQLSSEAFF.